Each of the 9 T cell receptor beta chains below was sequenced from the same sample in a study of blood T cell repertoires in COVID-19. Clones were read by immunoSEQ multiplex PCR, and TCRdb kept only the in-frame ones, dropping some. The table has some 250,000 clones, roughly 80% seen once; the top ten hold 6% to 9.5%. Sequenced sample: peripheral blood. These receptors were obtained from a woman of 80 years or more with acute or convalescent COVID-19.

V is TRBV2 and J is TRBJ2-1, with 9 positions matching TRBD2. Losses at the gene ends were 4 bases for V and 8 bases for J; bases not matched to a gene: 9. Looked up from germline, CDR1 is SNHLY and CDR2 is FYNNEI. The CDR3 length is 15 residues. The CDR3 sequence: CASSAGGRGFDEQFF. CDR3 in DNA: TGTGCCAGCAGTGCGGGCGGGAGGGGATTCGATGAGCAGTTCTTC.

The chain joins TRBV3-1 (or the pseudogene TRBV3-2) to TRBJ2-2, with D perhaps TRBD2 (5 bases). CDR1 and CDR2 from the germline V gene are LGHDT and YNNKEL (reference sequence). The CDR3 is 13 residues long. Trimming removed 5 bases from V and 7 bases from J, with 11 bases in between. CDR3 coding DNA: TGTGCCAGCAGCGATCTACTAGGCGGGGAGCTGTTTTTT. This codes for CASSDLLGGELFF.

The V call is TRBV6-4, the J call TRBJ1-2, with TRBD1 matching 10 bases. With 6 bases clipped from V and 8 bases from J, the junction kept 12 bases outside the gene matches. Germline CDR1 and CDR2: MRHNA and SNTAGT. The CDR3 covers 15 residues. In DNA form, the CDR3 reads TGTGCCAGCAGACCTGAAACCGGGACAGGGGAAGGCTACACCTTC. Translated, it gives CASRPETGTGEGYTF.

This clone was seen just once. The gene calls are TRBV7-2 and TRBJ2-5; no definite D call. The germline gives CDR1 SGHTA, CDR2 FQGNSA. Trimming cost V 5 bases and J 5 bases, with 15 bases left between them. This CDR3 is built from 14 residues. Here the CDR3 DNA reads TGTGCCAGCAGCCTCGGCGCGGCTTTTGAGACCCAGTACTTC. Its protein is CASSLGAAFETQYF. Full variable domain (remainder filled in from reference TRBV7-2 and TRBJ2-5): GAGVSQSPSNKVTEKGKDVELRCDPISGHTALYWYRQSLGQGLEFLIYFQGNSAPDKSGLPSDRFSAERTGGSVSTLTIQRTQQEDSAVYLCASSLGAAFETQYFGPGTRLLVL.

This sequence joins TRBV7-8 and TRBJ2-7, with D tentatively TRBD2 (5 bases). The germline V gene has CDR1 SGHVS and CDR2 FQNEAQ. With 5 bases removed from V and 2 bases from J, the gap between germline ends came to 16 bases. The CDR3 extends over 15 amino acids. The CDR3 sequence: CASSPSAGLPYEQYF. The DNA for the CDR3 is TGTGCCAGCAGCCCCAGTGCGGGTTTGCCCTACGAGCAGTACTTC. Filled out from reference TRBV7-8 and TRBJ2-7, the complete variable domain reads GAGVSQSPRYKVAKRGQDVALRCDPISGHVSLFWYQQALGQGPEFLTYFQNEAQLDKSGLPSDRFFAERPEGSVSTLKIQRTQQEDSAVYLCASSPSAGLPYEQYFGPGTRLTVT.

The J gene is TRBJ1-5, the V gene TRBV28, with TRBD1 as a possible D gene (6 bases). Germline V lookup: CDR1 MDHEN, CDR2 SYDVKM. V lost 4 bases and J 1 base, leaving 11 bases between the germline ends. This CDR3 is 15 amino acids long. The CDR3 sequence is CASSSGGPSNQPQHF. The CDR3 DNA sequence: TGTGCCAGCAGTTCCGGGGGGCCCAGCAATCAGCCCCAGCATTTT.

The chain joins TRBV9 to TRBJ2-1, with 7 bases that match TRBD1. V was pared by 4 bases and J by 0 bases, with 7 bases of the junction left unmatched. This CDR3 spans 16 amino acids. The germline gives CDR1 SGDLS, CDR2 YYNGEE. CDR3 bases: TGTGCCAGCAGCACCCCCAGGGGGAGCTCCTACAATGAGCAGTTCTTC. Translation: CASSTPRGSSYNEQFF.

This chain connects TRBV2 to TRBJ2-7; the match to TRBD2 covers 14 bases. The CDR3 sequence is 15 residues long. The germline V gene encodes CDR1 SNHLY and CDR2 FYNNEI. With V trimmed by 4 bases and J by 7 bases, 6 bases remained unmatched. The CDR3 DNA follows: TGTGCCAGCAGTGTGACTAGCGGGGGGGCCTTGGAGCAGTACTTC. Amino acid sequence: CASSVTSGGALEQYF.

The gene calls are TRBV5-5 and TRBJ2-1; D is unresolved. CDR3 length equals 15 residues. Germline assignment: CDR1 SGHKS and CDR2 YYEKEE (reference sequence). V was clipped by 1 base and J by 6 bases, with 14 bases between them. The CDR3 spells CASSLNLVQPNEQFF. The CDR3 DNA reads TGTGCCAGCAGCTTGAATCTAGTCCAACCCAATGAGCAGTTCTTC.